These 9 T cell receptor beta chains were sequenced from one sample in a study of patients and donors after allogeneic stem cell transplantation. A single record per CDR3 protein comes from TCRdb applying MiXCR to the RT-PCR reads. The repertoire consists of about a million distinct CDR3 sequences, with roughly 18% occurring once and the leading ten covering roughly 6%. Material for sequencing was blood, either unsorted or a sorted T cell fraction (not recorded which). Receptors were obtained from a human donor who was either an allogeneic HSCT recipient or a stem cell or donor lymphocyte infusion donor (not recorded which). It is not recorded whose cells these are; they may come from a transplant donor.

The chain couples TRBV12-3 or TRBV12-4 to TRBJ2-1; TRBD2 matches 10 bases. Germline trimming cut 4 bases from V and 9 bases from J; bases unmatched to any gene: 9. The CDR3 has 15 amino acids. The CDR3 DNA is TGTGCCAGCAGTTCTGGGCTAGCGGGAGAGGGTGAGCAGTTCTTC. This sequence encodes CASSSGLAGEGEQFF.

This clonotype was observed a few times. The V gene is TRBV7-9, the J gene TRBJ2-4, with 9 positions matching TRBD2. The CDR3 sequence is 16 residues long. The V gene end was trimmed by 0 bases and the J gene end by 5 bases; junction bases not matched to a gene: 5. The germline V gene has CDR1 SEHNR and CDR2 FQNEAQ (reference sequence). The CDR3 sequence is CASSLASGRRENIQYF. The CDR3 DNA follows: TGTGCCAGCAGCTTAGCTAGCGGGAGAAGGGAAAACATTCAGTACTTC.

V usage is TRBV10-3 and J usage is TRBJ2-2; 7 nucleotides agree with TRBD1. V shed 2 bases, J shed 6 bases, and the junction held 6 bases outside the gene matches. This CDR3 is 15 amino acids long. Germline CDR1 is ENHRY and CDR2 is SYGVKD. This CDR3 is CAISETGTAPGELFF. The CDR3 region has the DNA TGTGCCATCAGTGAGACCGGGACAGCTCCCGGGGAGCTGTTTTTT.

This clonotype showed up many times. The chain couples TRBV7-8 to TRBJ2-1, with TRBD2 as a possible D gene (5 bases). The V gene lost 5 bases and the J gene lost 10 bases, with 12 bases spanning the gap. Germline V CDR1 and CDR2: SGHVS, FQNEAQ. This CDR3 contains 12 residues. CDR3 in DNA: TGTGCCAGCAGCCGGTGGGGAGAGGAGCAGTTCTTC. Protein: CASSRWGEEQFF.

The chain is built from TRBV6-2 or TRBV6-3 and TRBJ1-6; 7 bases match TRBD1. The CDR3 length is 16 residues. Germline CDR1 and CDR2: MNHEY and SVGEGT. V shed 6 bases and J 2 bases; nucleotides not matched to a gene: 7. DNA for the CDR3: TGTGCCAGCAGGTCCACAGGGGCGACCTATAATTCACCCCTCCACTTT. This codes for CASRSTGATYNSPLHF.

This clonotype was detected only a few times. The chain links TRBV15 to TRBJ2-7; a weak D match, TRBD2 (6 bases). The CDR3 sequence is 14 residues long. Germline CDR1 is LNHNV and CDR2 is YYDKDF (reference sequence). V dropped 1 base and J dropped 4 bases, with 11 bases sitting between them. The DNA of the CDR3 is TGTGCCACCAGCAGAGGTGGACTATATTACGAGCAGTACTTC. This encodes CATSRGGLYYEQYF.

This clonotype was recorded a few times. The J gene is TRBJ2-1, the V gene TRBV12-3 or TRBV12-4, with 11 bases aligning to TRBD2. The CDR3 length is 14 residues. Trimming removed 3 bases from V and 6 bases from J; junction bases left unmatched: 1. The CDR3 DNA is TGTGCCAGCAGTTTGACTAGCGGGGCCAATGAGCAGTTCTTC. It yields the protein CASSLTSGANEQFF.

The rearrangement links TRBV7-2 to TRBJ2-5, with 10 bases lining up with TRBD1. The CDR3 runs 15 residues. Germline CDR1 is SGHTA and CDR2 is FQGNSA. V gave up 4 bases and J gave up 4 bases; unmatched junction bases: 6. CDR3: CASSSGQGLIETQYF. The CDR3 bases are TGTGCCAGCAGCTCGGGACAGGGGCTAATAGAGACCCAGTACTTC.

This clonotype was recorded at least ten times. J is TRBJ2-1 and V is TRBV13, with a weak D call TRBD2 (6 bases). CDR3 length: 14 residues. V lost 6 bases and J lost 5, with 14 bases in between. Germline loops: CDR1 PRHDT, CDR2 FYEKMQ (reference sequence). CDR3 sequence reads: CASRRLVGHNEQFF. CDR3 in DNA: TGTGCCAGCAGGAGACTAGTTGGCCACAATGAGCAGTTCTTC.